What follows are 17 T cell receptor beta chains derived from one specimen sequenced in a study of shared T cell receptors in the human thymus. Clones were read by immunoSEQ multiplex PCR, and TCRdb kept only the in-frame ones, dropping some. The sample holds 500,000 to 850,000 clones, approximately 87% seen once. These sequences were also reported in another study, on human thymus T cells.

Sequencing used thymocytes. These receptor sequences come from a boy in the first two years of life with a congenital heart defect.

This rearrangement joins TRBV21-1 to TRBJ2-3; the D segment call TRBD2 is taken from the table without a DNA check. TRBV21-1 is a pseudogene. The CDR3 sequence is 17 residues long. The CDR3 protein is CASSKGKRGHSTDTQYF. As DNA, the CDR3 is TGTGCCAGCAGCAAGGGAAAGCGGGGACATAGCACAGATACGCAGTATTTT.

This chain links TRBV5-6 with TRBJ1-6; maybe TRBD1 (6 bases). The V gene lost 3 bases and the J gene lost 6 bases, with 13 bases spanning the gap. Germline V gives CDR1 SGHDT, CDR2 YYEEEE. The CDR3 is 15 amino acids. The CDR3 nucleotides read TGTGCCAGCAGCTCAAGTTACAGGGCTAATTCACCCCTCCACTTT. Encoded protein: CASSSSYRANSPLHF.

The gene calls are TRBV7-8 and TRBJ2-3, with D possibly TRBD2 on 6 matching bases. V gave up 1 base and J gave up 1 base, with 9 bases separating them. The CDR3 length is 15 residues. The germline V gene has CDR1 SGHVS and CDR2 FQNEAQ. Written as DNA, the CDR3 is TGTGCCAGCAGCTTAGTCGGGGGAGGCACAGATACGCAGTATTTT. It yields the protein CASSLVGGGTDTQYF.

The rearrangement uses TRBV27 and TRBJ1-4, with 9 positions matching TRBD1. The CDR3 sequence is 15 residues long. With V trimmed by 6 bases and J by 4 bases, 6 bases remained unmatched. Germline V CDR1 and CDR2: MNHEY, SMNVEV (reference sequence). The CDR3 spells CASRTRDRDNEKLFF. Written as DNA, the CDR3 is TGTGCCAGCAGAACCCGGGACAGGGATAATGAAAAACTGTTTTTT.

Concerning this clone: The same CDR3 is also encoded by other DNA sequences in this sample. CDR3 region: CSARAYEQYF. CDR3 bases: TGCAGTGCCAGGGCCTACGAGCAGTACTTC. V gene TRBV20-1 combines with J gene TRBJ2-7, with a possible D match to TRBD1 (5 bases). CDR3 size: 10 residues. In germline, CDR1 is DFQATT, CDR2 SNEGSKA (reference sequence). Trimming removed 6 bases from V and 2 bases from J, with 5 bases in between.

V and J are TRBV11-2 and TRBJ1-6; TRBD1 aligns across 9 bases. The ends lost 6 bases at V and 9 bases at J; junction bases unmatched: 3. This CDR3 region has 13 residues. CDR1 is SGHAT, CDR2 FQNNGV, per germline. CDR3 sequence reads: CASRGQGSSPLHF. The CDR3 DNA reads TGTGCCAGCAGAGGACAGGGGTCTTCACCCCTCCACTTT.

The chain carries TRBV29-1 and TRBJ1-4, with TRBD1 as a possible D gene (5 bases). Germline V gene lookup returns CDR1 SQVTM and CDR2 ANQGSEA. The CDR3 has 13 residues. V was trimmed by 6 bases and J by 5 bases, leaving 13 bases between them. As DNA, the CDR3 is TGCAGCGTCCCCGGGACTGGCAATGAAAAACTGTTTTTT. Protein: CSVPGTGNEKLFF.

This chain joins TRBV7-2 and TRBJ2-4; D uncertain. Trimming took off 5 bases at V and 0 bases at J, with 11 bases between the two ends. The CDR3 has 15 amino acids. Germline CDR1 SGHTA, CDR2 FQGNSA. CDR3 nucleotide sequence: TGTGCCAGCAGCCAACTTTTATTAGCCAAAAACATTCAGTACTTC. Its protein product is CASSQLLLAKNIQYF. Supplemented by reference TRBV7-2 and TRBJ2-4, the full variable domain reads GAGVSQSPSNKVTEKGKDVELRCDPISGHTALYWYRQSLGQGLEFLIYFQGNSAPDKSGLPSDRFSAERTGGSVSTLTIQRTQQEDSAVYLCASSQLLLAKNIQYFGAGTRLSVL.

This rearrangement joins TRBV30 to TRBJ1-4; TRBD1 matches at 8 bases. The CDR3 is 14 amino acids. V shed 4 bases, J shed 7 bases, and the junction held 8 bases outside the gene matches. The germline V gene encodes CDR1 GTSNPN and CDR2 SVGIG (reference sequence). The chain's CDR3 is CAWTGQGVSEKLFF. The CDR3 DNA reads TGTGCCTGGACTGGACAGGGAGTCAGTGAAAAACTGTTTTTT.

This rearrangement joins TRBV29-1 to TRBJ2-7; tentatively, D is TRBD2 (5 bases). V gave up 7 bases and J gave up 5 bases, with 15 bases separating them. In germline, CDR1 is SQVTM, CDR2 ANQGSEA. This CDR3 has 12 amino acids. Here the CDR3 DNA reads TGCAGCGCCCCCGGAATGAGGGACGAGCAGTACTTC. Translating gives CSAPGMRDEQYF.

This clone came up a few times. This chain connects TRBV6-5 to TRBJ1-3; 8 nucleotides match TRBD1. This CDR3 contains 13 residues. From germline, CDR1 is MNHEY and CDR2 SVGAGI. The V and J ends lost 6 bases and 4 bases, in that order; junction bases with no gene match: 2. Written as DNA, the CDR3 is TGTGCCAGCAGAGGACAGGGAGGAAACACCATATATTTT. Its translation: CASRGQGGNTIYF.

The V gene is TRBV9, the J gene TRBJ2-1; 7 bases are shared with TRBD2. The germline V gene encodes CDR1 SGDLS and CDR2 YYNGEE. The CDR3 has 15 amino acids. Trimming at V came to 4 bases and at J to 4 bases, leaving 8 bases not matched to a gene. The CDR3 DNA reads TGTGCCAGCAGCCTCCAGGGACTACCATACAATGAGCAGTTCTTC. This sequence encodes CASSLQGLPYNEQFF.

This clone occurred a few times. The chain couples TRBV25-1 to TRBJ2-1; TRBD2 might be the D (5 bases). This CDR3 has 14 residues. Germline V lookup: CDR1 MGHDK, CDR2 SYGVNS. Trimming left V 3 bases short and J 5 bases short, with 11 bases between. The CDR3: CASSDQRLDNEQFF. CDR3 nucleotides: TGTGCCAGCAGTGACCAGCGGTTGGACAATGAGCAGTTCTTC.

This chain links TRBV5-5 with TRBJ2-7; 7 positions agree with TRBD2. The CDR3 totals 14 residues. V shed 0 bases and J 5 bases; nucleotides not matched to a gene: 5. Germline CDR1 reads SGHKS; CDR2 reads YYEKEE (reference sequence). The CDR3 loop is CASSLGGGRHEQYF. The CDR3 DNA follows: TGTGCCAGCAGCTTGGGGGGCGGGAGACACGAGCAGTACTTC. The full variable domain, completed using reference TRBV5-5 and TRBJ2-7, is DAGVTQSPTHLIKTRGQQVTLRCSPISGHKSVSWYQQVLGQGPQFIFQYYEKEERGRGNFPDRFSARQFPNYSSELNVNALLLGDSALYLCASSLGGGRHEQYFGPGTRLTVT.

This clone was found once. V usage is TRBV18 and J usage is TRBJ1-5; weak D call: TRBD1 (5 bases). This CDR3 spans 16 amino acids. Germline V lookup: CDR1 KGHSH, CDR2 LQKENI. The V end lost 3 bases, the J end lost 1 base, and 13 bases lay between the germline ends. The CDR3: CASSPPGLGSNQPQHF. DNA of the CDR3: TGTGCCAGCTCACCCCCAGGGCTAGGGAGCAATCAGCCCCAGCATTTT. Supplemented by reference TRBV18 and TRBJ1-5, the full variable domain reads NAGVMQNPRHLVRRRGQEARLRCSPMKGHSHVYWYRQLPEEGLKFMVYLQKENIIDESGMPKERFSAEFPKEGPSILRIQQVVRGDSAAYFCASSPPGLGSNQPQHFGDGTRLSIL.

The CDR3 is CASSFWTSGGSYNEQFF. In nucleotides, the CDR3 is TGTGCCAGCAGCTTTTGGACTAGCGGGGGCAGTTACAATGAGCAGTTCTTC. This sequence joins TRBV5-4 and TRBJ2-1, with 13 bases matching TRBD2. Trimming at V came to 2 bases and at J to 4 bases, leaving 6 bases not matched to a gene. The CDR3 sequence is 17 residues long. In germline, CDR1 is SGHNT, CDR2 YYREEE (reference sequence).

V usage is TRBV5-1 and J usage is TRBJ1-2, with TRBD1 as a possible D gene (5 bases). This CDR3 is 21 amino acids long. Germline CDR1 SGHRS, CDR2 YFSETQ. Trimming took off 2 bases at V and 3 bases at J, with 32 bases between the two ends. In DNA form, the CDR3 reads TGCGCCAGCAGCTTCAACCACAAAGCTGGGCCACAGGTTCCTCGGGACTATGGCTACACCTTC. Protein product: CASSFNHKAGPQVPRDYGYTF.